The clone carrying this T cell receptor beta chain turned up a few times. Its antigen is as yet unknown. This sample was taken from a study of shared clonotypes between healthy human individuals. Looking at the study overall: Each donor contributed plates that comprised three CD4 naive, three CD4 memory, two CD8 naive and one CD8 memory. Study results and caveats: Clonotypes that were shared across several donors made up roughly 5% of naive CD4 clonotypes.

CDR3 length: 16 amino acids. CDR1 and CDR2 (germline): LNHDA, SQIVND (reference sequence). Trimming took off 3 bases at V and 0 bases at J, with 14 bases between the two ends. CD45RO-negative CD8 cells positively selected for CCR7 made up the naive population, which excluded terminally differentiated effector memory CD45RA+ cells. Study processing details: Without quality scores, immunoSEQ junctional reads could not be filtered like full-length reads. TCRdb's table, derived via immunoSEQ multiplex PCR, lists solely in-frame clones and lacks some. Clone size and the V and J calls come from that table; the DNA yielded D and trimming. The top ten clones hold under 2% of a sample with some 2,100,000 clones, just over 90% of them seen once.

The TCR sequence derives from a man between 18 and 29 years old in good health. Some clones in this sample may be carry-over from other donors' samples. This sequence joins TRBV19 and TRBJ1-1; D call uncertain. What was sequenced was naive CD8+ T cells from PBMCs. The chain's CDR3 is CASSIVGREMNTEAFF. CDR3 nucleotide sequence: TGTGCCAGTAGTATCGTAGGCAGAGAAATGAACACTGAAGCTTTCTTT.